Below, 5 T cell receptor beta chains from the same sample are listed, as sequenced in a study of CXCR4 blockade with PD-1 therapy in pancreatic cancer (dated by TCRdb to the late 2010s). The library was obtained by the immunoSEQ multiplex PCR assay. The table comes from immuneACCESS by way of TCRdb, which keeps in-frame sequences with V and J called. Part of the clones is missing from these tables; in studies checked, under half for an unresolved V gene and the rest for unknown reasons. The sample profile shows 6,000 or so clones; 35% to 45% of them were found once. The leading ten clones occupy under 15% of the sample. Sequencing was carried out using tumor tissue. These receptors all come from a human donor with pancreatic ductal adenocarcinoma.

In its sample, this clone was seen a few times. CDR3 loop: CASSLDRGRGEQFF. The CDR3, as DNA: TGTGCCAGCAGCTTAGACAGGGGTCGTGGCGAGCAGTTCTTC. The genes are TRBV11-3 and TRBJ2-1; possible D gene TRBD1, 6 bases. CDR1 SGHNT and CDR2 YENEEA come from the germline V gene. This CDR3 has 14 residues. Trimming removed 0 bases at V and 10 bases at J, with 13 bases between.

The chain has TRBV28 and TRBJ2-2; 7 bases are shared with TRBD1. Per germline, CDR1 MDHEN and CDR2 SYDVKM. The CDR3 loop spans 17 amino acids. V was pared by 6 bases and J by 4 bases, with 14 bases of the junction left unmatched. The chain's CDR3 is CASRAIRQGRTTGELFF. CDR3 nucleotides: TGTGCCAGCAGAGCGATAAGACAGGGTCGCACCACCGGGGAGCTGTTTTTT.

The chain links TRBV19 to TRBJ2-5, with 9 bases that match TRBD1. Germline CDR1 LNHDA, CDR2 SQIVND (reference sequence). With V trimmed by 8 bases and J by 0 bases, 7 bases remained unmatched. The CDR3 sequence is 15 residues long. The CDR3 bases are TGTGCCAGTCGACAGGGGGGCGGGCACCAAGAGACCCAGTACTTC. As protein: CASRQGGGHQETQYF.

This clone showed up just a few times. The chain carries TRBV9 and TRBJ2-2; possibly TRBD1 for D (5 bases). Trimming cost V 1 base and J 5 bases, with 9 bases left between them. Germline CDR1 reads SGDLS; CDR2 reads YYNGEE. The CDR3 consists of 14 residues. In DNA, the CDR3 is TGTGCCAGCAGCGTAAGCTCAGGGACCGGGGAGCTGTTTTTT. Amino acid sequence: CASSVSSGTGELFF.

In this sample, this clone turned up a few times. The rearrangement joins TRBV18 to TRBJ1-1, with D possibly TRBD1 on 5 matching bases. The V gene lost 2 bases and the J gene lost 6 bases, with 10 bases spanning the gap. Germline CDR1 is KGHSH and CDR2 is LQKENI. CDR3 length: 13 amino acids. The CDR3 spells CASSPSAGSEAFF. The CDR3 coding sequence is TGTGCCAGCTCACCATCGGCAGGGTCTGAAGCTTTCTTT.